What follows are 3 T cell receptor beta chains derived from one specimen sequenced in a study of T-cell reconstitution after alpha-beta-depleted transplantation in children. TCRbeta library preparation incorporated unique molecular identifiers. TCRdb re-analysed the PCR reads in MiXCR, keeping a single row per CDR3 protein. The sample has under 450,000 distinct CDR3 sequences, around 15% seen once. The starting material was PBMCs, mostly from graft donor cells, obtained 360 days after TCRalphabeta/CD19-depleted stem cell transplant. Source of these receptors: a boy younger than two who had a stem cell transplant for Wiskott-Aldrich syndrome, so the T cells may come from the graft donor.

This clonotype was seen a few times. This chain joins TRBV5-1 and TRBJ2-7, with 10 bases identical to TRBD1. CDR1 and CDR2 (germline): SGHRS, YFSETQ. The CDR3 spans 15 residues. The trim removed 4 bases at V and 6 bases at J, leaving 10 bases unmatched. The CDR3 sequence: CASSTDRGPASEQYF. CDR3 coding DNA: TGCGCCAGCAGCACCGACAGGGGGCCCGCCTCCGAGCAGTACTTC.

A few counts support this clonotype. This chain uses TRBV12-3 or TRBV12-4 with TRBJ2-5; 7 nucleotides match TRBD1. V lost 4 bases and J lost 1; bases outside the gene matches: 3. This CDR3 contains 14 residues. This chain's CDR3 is CASSWTGVQETQYF. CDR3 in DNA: TGTGCCAGCAGTTGGACAGGAGTCCAAGAGACCCAGTACTTC.

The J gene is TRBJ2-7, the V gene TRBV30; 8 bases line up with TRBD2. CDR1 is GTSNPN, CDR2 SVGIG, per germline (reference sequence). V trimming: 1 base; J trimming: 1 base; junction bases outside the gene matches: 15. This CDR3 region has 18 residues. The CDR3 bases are TGTGCCTGGAGTGCCCCCGGGAAGCCGGGAGGGCAATCCTACGAGCAGTACTTC. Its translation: CAWSAPGKPGGQSYEQYF.